This T cell receptor beta chain stems from a study of response to subunit inactivated influenza vaccine. In the case of this clonotype: What it binds is unknown.

The germline V gene has CDR1 SEHNR and CDR2 FQNEAQ (reference sequence). The V end lost 5 bases, the J end lost 1 base, and 14 bases lay between the germline ends. The CDR3 spans 15 residues. Study-level results: Authors suggested few new T cells are recruited by each seasonal influenza vaccination.

MiXCR, run by TCRdb on the RT-PCR reads, gives a single entry per CDR3 protein. The sample lists some 480,000 distinct CDR3 sequences, 9.5% to 13% occurring once. This specimen consisted of PBMCs from blood, obtained about 6 weeks after vaccination. The chain links TRBV7-9 to TRBJ2-5, with D maybe TRBD2 (6 bases). This receptor was obtained from a man between 45 and 60 years old who received an inactivated influenza vaccine. CDR3 DNA sequence: TGTGCCAGCAGCCGGAGCGGGCGTACCCAAGAGACCCAGTACTTC. It translates to CASSRSGRTQETQYF.